This T cell receptor beta chain was identified in a study of cytomegalovirus exposure and HLA in healthy donors. Study-level findings and limits: An observed cluster of highly shared sequence variants was recorded as a likely sequencing artifact. Prediction of most subjects' HLA-A and HLA-B alleles by TCR beta sequences was reportedly accurate.

Researchers ran the PCR with 60 Vbeta and 13 Jbeta primers. Profiled with immunoSEQ multiplex PCR; TCRdb holds only in-frame clones, not every one. The repertoire holds 110,000 to 150,000 clones, with more than 60% as singletons. This CDR3 comprises 17 residues. Unmatched junction bases numbered 9, after V lost 4 bases and J lost 3 bases. The germline V gene encodes CDR1 MDHEN and CDR2 SYDVKM. In regard to this clone: Its cognate antigen is unknown.

The chain has TRBV28 and TRBJ2-7; TRBD2 aligns across 13 bases. This clonotype originated in a woman in her forties or fifties in good health and CMV-seropositive. Sequenced: PBMCs. DNA of the CDR3: TGTGCCAGCAGTTGGACTAGCGGGGGACGAAGTAGCTACGAGCAGTACTTC. Its protein is CASSWTSGGRSSYEQYF.